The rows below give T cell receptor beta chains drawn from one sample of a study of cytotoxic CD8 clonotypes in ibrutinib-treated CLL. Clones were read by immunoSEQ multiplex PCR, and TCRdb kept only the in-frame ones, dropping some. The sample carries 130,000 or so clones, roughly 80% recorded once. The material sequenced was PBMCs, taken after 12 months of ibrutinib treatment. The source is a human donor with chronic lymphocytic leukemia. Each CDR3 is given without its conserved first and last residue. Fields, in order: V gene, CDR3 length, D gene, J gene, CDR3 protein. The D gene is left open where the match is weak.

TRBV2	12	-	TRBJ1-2	ASSEEVTDYGYT
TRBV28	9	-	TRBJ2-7	ATCAVDEQY
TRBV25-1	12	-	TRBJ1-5	ASSGVYSNQPQH
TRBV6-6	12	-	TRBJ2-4	ASSFGQMENIQY
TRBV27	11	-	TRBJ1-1	ASSLLGPTEAF
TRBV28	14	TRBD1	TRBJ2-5	ASSWGTGSRQETQY
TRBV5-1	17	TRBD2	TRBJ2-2	ASSLEGLAGAANTGELF
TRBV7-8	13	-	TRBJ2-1	ASSLRGGLNNEQF
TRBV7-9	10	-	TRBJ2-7	ASSFLMGEQY
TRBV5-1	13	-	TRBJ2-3	ASSLGGPSTDTQY
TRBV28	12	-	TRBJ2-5	ASSFSLIPETQY
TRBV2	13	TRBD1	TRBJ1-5	ASRADRGRNQPQH
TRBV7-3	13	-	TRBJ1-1	ASSLNPGGTTEAF
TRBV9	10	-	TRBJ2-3	ASSAYTDTQY
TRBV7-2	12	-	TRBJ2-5	ASSFGRGRETQY
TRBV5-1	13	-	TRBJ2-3	ASSPGERSTDTQY
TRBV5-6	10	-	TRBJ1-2	ASNDGVFGYT
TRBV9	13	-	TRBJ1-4	ASSEAGAGGEKLF
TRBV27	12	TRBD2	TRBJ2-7	ASSALAGAYEQY
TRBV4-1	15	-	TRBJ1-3	ASSQDPAGSSGNTIY
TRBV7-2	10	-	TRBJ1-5	ASSSRDQPQH
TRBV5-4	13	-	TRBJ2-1	ASSLGSSSYNEQF
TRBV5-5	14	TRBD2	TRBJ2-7	ASSPRDSGSSYEQY
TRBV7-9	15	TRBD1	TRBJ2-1	ASSSRPTGYEYNEQF
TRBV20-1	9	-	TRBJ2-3	SARLGDTQY
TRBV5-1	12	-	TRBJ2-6	ASSLYSGANVLT
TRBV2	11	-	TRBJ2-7	ATSWSLNYEQY
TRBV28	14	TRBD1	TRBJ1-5	ASSLMGGQGAQPQH
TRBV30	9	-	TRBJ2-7	AWSVEGKQY
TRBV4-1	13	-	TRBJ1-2	ASSHLGGINYGYT
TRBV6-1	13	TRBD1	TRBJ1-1	ASSAGDRMNTEAF